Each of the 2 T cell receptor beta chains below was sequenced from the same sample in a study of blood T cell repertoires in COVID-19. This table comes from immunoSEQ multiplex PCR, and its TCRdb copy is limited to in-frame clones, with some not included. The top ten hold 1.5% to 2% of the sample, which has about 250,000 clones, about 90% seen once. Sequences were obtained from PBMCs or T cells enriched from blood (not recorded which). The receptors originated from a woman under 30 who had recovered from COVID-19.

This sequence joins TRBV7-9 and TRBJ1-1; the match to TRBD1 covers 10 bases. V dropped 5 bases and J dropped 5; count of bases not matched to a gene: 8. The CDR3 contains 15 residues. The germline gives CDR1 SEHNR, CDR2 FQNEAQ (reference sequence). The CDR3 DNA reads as TGTGCCAGCAGCGTCCGGACAGGGGGGAGGACTGAAGCTTTCTTT. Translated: CASSVRTGGRTEAFF. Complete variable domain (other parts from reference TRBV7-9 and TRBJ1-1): DTGVSQNPRHKITKRGQNVTFRCDPISEHNRLYWYRQTLGQGPEFLTYFQNEAQLEKSRLLSDRFSAERPKGSFSTLEIQRTEQGDSAMYLCASSVRTGGRTEAFFGQGTRLTVV.

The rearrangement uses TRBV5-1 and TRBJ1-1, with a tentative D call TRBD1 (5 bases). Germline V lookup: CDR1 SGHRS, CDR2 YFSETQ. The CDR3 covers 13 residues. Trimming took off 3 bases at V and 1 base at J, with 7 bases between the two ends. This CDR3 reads CASSSTGNTEAFF. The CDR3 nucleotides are TGCGCCAGCAGCTCCACAGGGAACACTGAAGCTTTCTTT.